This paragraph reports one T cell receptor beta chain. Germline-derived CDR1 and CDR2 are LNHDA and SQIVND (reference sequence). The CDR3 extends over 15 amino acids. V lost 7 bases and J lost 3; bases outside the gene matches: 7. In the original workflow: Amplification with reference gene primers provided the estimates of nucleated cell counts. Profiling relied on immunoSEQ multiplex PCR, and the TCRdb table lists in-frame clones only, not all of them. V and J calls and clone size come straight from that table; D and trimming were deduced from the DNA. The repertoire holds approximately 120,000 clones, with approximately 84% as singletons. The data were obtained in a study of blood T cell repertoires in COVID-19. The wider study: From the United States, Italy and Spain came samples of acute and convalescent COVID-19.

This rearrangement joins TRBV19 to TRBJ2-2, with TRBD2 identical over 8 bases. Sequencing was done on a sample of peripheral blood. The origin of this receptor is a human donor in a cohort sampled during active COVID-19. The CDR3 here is CASTYGGAHTGELFF. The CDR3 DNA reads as TGTGCCAGTACCTACGGGGGGGCGCACACCGGGGAGCTGTTTTTT.